The text below deals with one T cell receptor (beta chain). Its target is not known. The CDR3 is 14 amino acids. CDR1 and CDR2 (germline): SEHNR, FQNEAQ (reference sequence). With 2 bases removed from V and 6 bases from J, the gap between germline ends came to 14 bases. The data are from a study of brain T cells in children with intractable seizures. The study's findings and limits: Only CDR3 sequence similarity suggested viral specificity, without known HCMV serostatus. Absence of clones before surgery may stem from lower sequencing depth.

Time point described: blood from clinic visit 5 months post-surgery; TSC patient then seizure free. Only cases whose brain tissue showed the highest T cell transcript signatures were sequenced. Patients received at least one anti-epileptic drug before surgery. The repertoire was sequenced with immunoSEQ multiplex PCR; TCRdb's copy has only in-frame clones and lacks some. The data contain hundreds of thousands of clones, about 93% of them singletons. The sequence came from a boy in the first two years of life with tuberous sclerosis and intractable seizures. The sample consisted of peripheral blood, taken 4 to 5 months after surgery. The gene calls are TRBV7-9 and TRBJ2-7, with D possibly TRBD2 on 6 matching bases. CDR3 DNA: TGTGCCAGCAGCTTACAACGGGAGATGGGCGAGCAGTACTTC. Protein product: CASSLQREMGEQYF. The variable domain in full, completed from reference TRBV7-9 and TRBJ2-7, reads DTGVSQNPRHKITKRGQNVTFRCDPISEHNRLYWYRQTLGQGPEFLTYFQNEAQLEKSRLLSDRFSAERPKGSFSTLEIQRTEQGDSAMYLCASSLQREMGEQYFGPGTRLTVT.